The source of this T cell receptor beta chain is a study of T cell responses to AZD1222 COVID-19 vaccine. Broader study findings: Baseline seropositivity occurred in only 5 to 7 AZD1222 recipients. Spike was spanned by vaccine-associated CD4 TCRs, which were dominant at 160-218 and 743-854.

The repertoire was sequenced with immunoSEQ multiplex PCR; TCRdb's copy has only in-frame clones and lacks some. The sample yields 83,000 or so clones, roughly 82% seen once. Germline V CDR1 and CDR2: MDHEN, SYDVKM. The ends were cut back, 8 bases at V and 3 bases at J, with 14 bases in the middle. The CDR3 extends over 14 amino acids. Comment on this clone: The antigen remains unidentified.

The source material was peripheral blood, sampled on day 0 of AZD1222 vaccination. This TCR was recovered from an adult in good health. The chain couples TRBV28 to TRBJ2-1, with D perhaps assigned TRBD1 or TRBD2 (5 bases each). This chain's CDR3 is CASGSGRGYNEQFF. The CDR3 bases are TGTGCCAGCGGTTCGGGACGGGGCTACAATGAGCAGTTCTTC.